This T cell receptor (beta chain) emerged from a study of neurological immune-mediated disorders. Study-wide findings and caveats: HTLV-1-associated myelopathy had the most TCR clonal expansion, and multiple sclerosis had the least, less than healthy controls. Private repertoires in all groups were suggested, as expanded clones shared no CDR3 amino acid sequences across subjects.

Time point here: longitudinal time-point 3. Synthesis of cDNA was accomplished via 5'RACE employing 10-nucleotide random UMIs. TCRdb re-analysed the 5' RACE reads in MiXCR, keeping a single row per CDR3 protein. The table lists approximately 100,000 distinct CDR3 sequences, 10% to 12% of them singletons, with approximately 3.3% in the top ten. Germline V CDR1 and CDR2: MDHEN, SYDVKM. The CDR3 has 15 amino acids. With regard to this clonotype: The antigen remains undetermined. This may be a read error: a much more frequent sequence differs by one nucleotide.

The TCR sequence derives from a female donor with HTLV-1-associated myelopathy (HAM/TSP). The sample comprised PBMCs. This chain joins TRBV28 and TRBJ2-3, with D perhaps TRBD1 or TRBD2 (6 bases each). The CDR3 nucleotides are TGTGCCAGCAGTTCTAGGGGGGCAGGGGCAAATACGCATTATTTT. Its protein product is CASSSRGAGANTHYF.